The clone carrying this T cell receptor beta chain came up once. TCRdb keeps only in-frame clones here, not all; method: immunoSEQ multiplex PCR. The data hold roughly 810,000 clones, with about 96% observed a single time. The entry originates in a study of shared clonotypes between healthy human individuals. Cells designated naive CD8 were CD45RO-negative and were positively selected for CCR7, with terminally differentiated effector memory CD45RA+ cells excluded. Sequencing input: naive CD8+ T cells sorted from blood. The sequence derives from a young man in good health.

The CDR3 DNA reads TGTGCCAGCAAAGGGACAGGGGCTTACAATGAGCAGTTCTTC. This gives the protein CASKGTGAYNEQFF. The gene calls are TRBV7-9 and TRBJ2-1; 10 positions agree with TRBD1. Germline CDR1 and CDR2: SEHNR and FQNEAQ (reference sequence). The CDR3 is 14 amino acids. V was clipped by 7 bases and J by 4 bases; unmatched bases: 4. Full variable domain (missing parts from reference TRBV7-9 and TRBJ2-1): DTGVSQNPRHKITKRGQNVTFRCDPISEHNRLYWYRQTLGQGPEFLTYFQNEAQLEKSRLLSDRFSAERPKGSFSTLEIQRTEQGDSAMYLCASKGTGAYNEQFFGPGTRLTVL.